The next 27 T cell receptor beta chains were all read from a single sample in a study of blood T cell repertoires in COVID-19. Data came from immunoSEQ multiplex PCR; TCRdb stores just in-frame clones and leaves some out. The sample has roughly 340,000 clones, 89% seen once. The sequenced sample consisted of peripheral blood. The receptors shown here come from a woman aged 25 to 39 with COVID-19, enrolled during active disease.

The genes are TRBV12-3 or TRBV12-4 and TRBJ1-2, with D tentatively TRBD1 (6 bases). This CDR3 has 12 amino acids. V was clipped by 6 bases and J by 4 bases, with 9 bases between them. The CDR3 reads CASSLDSYGYTF. The CDR3 DNA follows: TGTGCCAGCAGCTTGGACAGCTATGGCTACACCTTC.

The J gene is TRBJ1-2, the V gene TRBV10-1, with D hard to call. Trimming left V 4 bases short and J 4 bases short, with 10 bases between. The length of the CDR3 is 13 residues. Germline V CDR1 and CDR2: WNHNN, SYGVQD (reference sequence). The CDR3 DNA sequence: TGCGCCAGCAGTGCGGGTGACGGCTATGGCTACACCTTC. Protein product: CASSAGDGYGYTF.

V and J are TRBV7-8 and TRBJ2-1; TRBD2 matches 9 bases. CDR1 and CDR2 (germline): SGHVS, FQNEAQ. This CDR3 spans 15 amino acids. With 1 base clipped from V and 10 bases from J, the junction kept 8 bases outside the gene matches. CDR3 amino acids: CASSLGLREGWEQFF. The CDR3 region has the DNA TGTGCCAGCAGCTTAGGTCTGCGGGAGGGCTGGGAGCAGTTCTTC.

The CDR3 nucleotides read TGTGCCAGCAGCTTAGATTTTACAGGCCTTAATGAAAAACTGTTTTTT. Its translation: CASSLDFTGLNEKLFF. The chain joins TRBV11-3 to TRBJ1-4, with D possibly TRBD1 on 5 matching bases. Trimming removed 0 bases at V and 4 bases at J, with 12 bases between. In germline, CDR1 is SGHNT, CDR2 YENEEA. The CDR3 is 16 amino acids.

The rearrangement joins TRBV6-6 to TRBJ1-3; D gene ambiguous. V lost 8 bases and J 1 base, leaving 15 bases between the germline ends. This CDR3 contains 15 residues. Germline CDR1 reads MNHNY; CDR2 reads SVGAGI (reference sequence). In DNA form, the CDR3 reads TGTGCCAGCCGCCCAGCAGGCATTTCTGGAAACACCATATATTTT. The encoded protein is CASRPAGISGNTIYF.

The chain recombines TRBV19 with TRBJ2-2; 7 bases align to TRBD1. V trimming: 10 bases; J trimming: 0 bases; junction bases outside the gene matches: 8. The CDR3 covers 15 residues. CDR1 is LNHDA, CDR2 SQIVND, per germline (reference sequence). For the CDR3, the DNA is TGTGCCACCGGACGGGGACAGACGAACACCGGGGAGCTGTTTTTT. It translates to CATGRGQTNTGELFF.

Concerning this clone itself: Within the sample, other DNA sequences also encode this same CDR3. The chain carries TRBV7-2 and TRBJ2-1; possibly TRBD1 for D (6 bases). The germline gives CDR1 SGHTA, CDR2 FQGNSA. The CDR3 spans 14 residues. Trimming shortened V by 3 bases and J by 4 bases, and 10 bases separated the two germline ends. The CDR3: CASSLRQAYNEQFF. For the CDR3, the DNA is TGTGCCAGCAGCTTGAGACAGGCTTACAATGAGCAGTTCTTC.

The chain joins TRBV7-8 to TRBJ1-2, with D possibly TRBD1 on 5 matching bases. Per the germline V gene, CDR1 is SGHVS and CDR2 is FQNEAQ. V was pared by 1 base and J by 5 bases, with 11 bases between. The CDR3 length is 14 residues. CDR3 sequence: CASSLVEGTYGYTF. The CDR3 DNA reads as TGTGCCAGCAGCTTAGTTGAGGGGACTTATGGCTACACCTTC.

The V and J genes are TRBV28 and TRBJ1-1, with TRBD1 as a possible D gene (6 bases). V shed 5 bases and J shed 1 base, with 11 bases lying between them. The CDR3 covers 14 residues. CDR1 and CDR2 from the germline V gene are MDHEN and SYDVKM. CDR3 DNA sequence: TGTGCCAGCAGTCACGGGACACCGAACACTGAAGCTTTCTTT. Its translation is CASSHGTPNTEAFF. The full variable domain, rest sourced from reference TRBV28 and TRBJ1-1, is DVKVTQSSRYLVKRTGEKVFLECVQDMDHENMFWYRQDPGLGLRLIYFSYDVKMKEKGDIPEGYSVSREKKERFSLILESASTNQTSMYLCASSHGTPNTEAFFGQGTRLTVV.

This chain links TRBV9 with TRBJ1-1; TRBD1 aligns across 8 bases. After removal of 0 bases from V and 4 bases from J, the junction contained 5 bases not matched to a gene. CDR1 is SGDLS, CDR2 YYNGEE, per germline. The CDR3 extends over 15 amino acids. CDR3: CASSVDTGGVTEAFF. In nucleotides, the CDR3 is TGTGCCAGCAGCGTAGACACAGGGGGGGTCACTGAAGCTTTCTTT.

This chain connects TRBV15 to TRBJ1-2; D might be TRBD1 (5 bases). Germline assignment: CDR1 LNHNV and CDR2 YYDKDF (reference sequence). Trimming shortened V by 3 bases and J by 8 bases, and 13 bases separated the two germline ends. This CDR3 has 13 amino acids. The CDR3 nucleotides are TGTGCCACCAGCAGTCGGAGGGGAGGAGGCTACACCTTC. This encodes CATSSRRGGGYTF.

The chain couples TRBV28 to TRBJ1-1; TRBD1 matches at 8 bases. The junction had 16 bases not matched to a gene; V was cut back by 5 bases and J by 2 bases. CDR1 and CDR2 from the germline V gene are MDHEN and SYDVKM. The CDR3 runs to 18 residues. The CDR3 here is CASSPIGQGGVFNTEAFF. The DNA of the CDR3 is TGTGCCAGCAGTCCAATAGGACAGGGCGGGGTTTTTAACACTGAAGCTTTCTTT. The whole variable domain, filled in from reference TRBV28 and TRBJ1-1, reads DVKVTQSSRYLVKRTGEKVFLECVQDMDHENMFWYRQDPGLGLRLIYFSYDVKMKEKGDIPEGYSVSREKKERFSLILESASTNQTSMYLCASSPIGQGGVFNTEAFFGQGTRLTVV.

This chain joins TRBV27 and TRBJ1-2, with D tentatively TRBD1 (5 bases). CDR1 MNHEY and CDR2 SMNVEV come from the germline V gene (reference sequence). The CDR3 extends over 14 amino acids. Trimming cost V 5 bases and J 1 base, with 11 bases left between them. CDR3 protein: CASSLTGLNYGYTF. The CDR3 DNA sequence: TGTGCCAGCAGTCTTACAGGCCTTAACTATGGCTACACCTTC.

The gene calls are TRBV29-1 and TRBJ2-3, with 8 bases fitting TRBD2. Germline CDR1 reads SQVTM; CDR2 reads ANQGSEA. Unmatched junction bases numbered 13, after V lost 1 base and J lost 4 bases. CDR3 length equals 17 residues. The CDR3 nucleotides are TGCAGCGTTGAAGTGGGACGGGGGGGGCTTGGAGCAGATACGCAGTATTTT. Its translation is CSVEVGRGGLGADTQYF.

This clone was observed a single time. This sequence joins TRBV7-6 and TRBJ2-3, with a possible D match to TRBD2 (6 bases). Germline V gives CDR1 SGHVS, CDR2 FNYEAQ. Between the trimmed V and J ends, which lost 3 bases and 3 bases, there was a span of 16 bases. The CDR3 contains 16 residues. The DNA of the CDR3 is TGTGCCAGCAGCTTCGCGCTGGGGAGGCCAACAGATACGCAGTATTTT. It specifies CASSFALGRPTDTQYF. Looking up the rest from reference TRBV7-6 and TRBJ2-3 gives the full variable domain: GAGVSQSPRYKVTKRGQDVALRCDPISGHVSLYWYRQALGQGPEFLTYFNYEAQQDKSGLPNDRFSAERPEGSISTLTIQRTEQRDSAMYRCASSFALGRPTDTQYFGPGTRLTVL.

The chain combines TRBV19 with TRBJ1-1; D unclear. Deletions cut 5 bases from V and 5 bases from J, with 9 bases between. The CDR3 consists of 12 residues. CDR1 LNHDA and CDR2 SQIVND come from the germline V gene (reference sequence). The CDR3: CASSWSTTEAFF. Here the CDR3 DNA reads TGTGCCAGTAGTTGGAGTACTACTGAAGCTTTCTTT.

The chain employs TRBV5-4 and TRBJ2-2; 8 bases map to TRBD2. The CDR3 runs to 16 residues. With 1 base clipped from V and 5 bases from J, the junction kept 7 bases outside the gene matches. CDR1 is SGHNT, CDR2 YYREEE, per germline (reference sequence). The chain's CDR3 is CASSLWVPSGTGELFF. The CDR3 nucleotides read TGTGCCAGCAGCTTGTGGGTCCCTAGCGGGACCGGGGAGCTGTTTTTT.

The rearrangement uses TRBV6-5 and TRBJ2-7, with TRBD1 matching over 7 bases. The CDR3 loop spans 14 amino acids. Looked up from germline, CDR1 is MNHEY and CDR2 is SVGAGI. Trimming took 5 bases from V and 6 from J; bases not matched to a gene: 10. CDR3 protein: CASSKRDSLGEQYF. In nucleotides, the CDR3 is TGTGCCAGCAGTAAACGGGACAGCCTGGGCGAGCAGTACTTC.

The gene calls are TRBV5-8 and TRBJ1-1; D might be TRBD1 (6 bases). There are 14 residues in the CDR3. Trimming shortened V by 2 bases and J by 0 bases, and 8 bases separated the two germline ends. Germline loops: CDR1 SGHTS, CDR2 YDEGEE. Here the CDR3 DNA reads TGTGCCAGCAGCTTTGACAGGATGAACACTGAAGCTTTCTTT. This encodes CASSFDRMNTEAFF.

The chain carries TRBV7-2 and TRBJ2-3; no definite D call. The CDR3 spans 15 residues. Germline lookup yields CDR1 SGHTA and CDR2 FQGNSA. V dropped 6 bases and J dropped 0 bases, with 13 bases sitting between them. DNA of the CDR3: TGTGCCAGCAGTCCAACAGCCCAAAGCACAGATACGCAGTATTTT. This translates into CASSPTAQSTDTQYF.

V gene TRBV6-1 combines with J gene TRBJ2-3, with 7 positions matching TRBD2. Per germline, CDR1 MNHNS and CDR2 SASEGT. J lost 1 base, V lost 2 bases, and 12 bases had no gene match. There are 18 residues in the CDR3. CDR3 nucleotide sequence: TGTGCCAGCAGTGAACTCCCCCTTGGCGGGAGCGGCACAGATACGCAGTATTTT. Translating gives CASSELPLGGSGTDTQYF.

The chain uses TRBV4-1 and TRBJ1-2; possibly TRBD1 for D (6 bases). With 3 bases removed from V and 4 bases from J, the gap between germline ends came to 9 bases. Germline V gene data show CDR1 as MGHRA and CDR2 as YSYEKL. The CDR3 length is 13 residues. As DNA, the CDR3 is TGCGCCAGCAGCCAGGACAGCGGCTATGGCTACACCTTC. This encodes CASSQDSGYGYTF.

The chain recombines TRBV19 with TRBJ2-2; 14 nucleotides agree with TRBD2. This CDR3 comprises 15 residues. Germline V lookup: CDR1 LNHDA, CDR2 SQIVND (reference sequence). Germline trimming cut 4 bases from V and 7 bases from J; bases unmatched to any gene: 2. The CDR3 region is CASSSGTSGSGELFF. CDR3 sequence (DNA): TGTGCCAGTAGTAGCGGGACTAGCGGGAGCGGGGAGCTGTTTTTT.

The J gene is TRBJ2-5, the V gene TRBV6-2 or TRBV6-3; 10 bases match TRBD2. In germline, CDR1 is MNHEY, CDR2 SVGEGT. CDR3 length: 18 residues. V lost 0 bases and J lost 0; bases outside the gene matches: 7. The CDR3, as DNA: TGTGCCAGCAGTTACTCTTCGGTAGCGGGGGGTTACCAAGAGACCCAGTACTTC. Its protein product is CASSYSSVAGGYQETQYF.

The rearrangement joins TRBV6-5 to TRBJ1-5, with 7 bases identical to TRBD1. Germline CDR1 is MNHEY and CDR2 is SVGAGI. V was pared by 6 bases and J by 2 bases, with 1 base of the junction left unmatched. CDR3 length: 13 amino acids. The CDR3 DNA is TGTGCCAGCAGGGGACAGCGCAATCAGCCCCAGCATTTT. Its protein product is CASRGQRNQPQHF.

For this clone: An end of the junction does not agree with germline; a read error may underlie this. The chain is built from TRBV7-7 and TRBJ2-5; 7 bases are shared with TRBD2. The CDR3 spans 15 residues. Germline V gives CDR1 SSHAT, CDR2 FNYEAQ (reference sequence). The CDR3 nucleotides are TGTGCTAGCAGCTTAGCTTACGGGGGGCAAGAGACCCAGTACTTC. Translated: CASSLAYGGQETQYF.

The chain uses TRBV14 and TRBJ2-5, with 9 positions matching TRBD1. The germline gives CDR1 SGHDN, CDR2 FVKESK. Trimming took 3 bases from V and 4 from J; bases not matched to a gene: 9. The CDR3 runs 16 residues. The CDR3 DNA reads as TGTGCCAGCAGCCAGGACCTCGACAGGGGGGGAGAGACCCAGTACTTC. As protein: CASSQDLDRGGETQYF.